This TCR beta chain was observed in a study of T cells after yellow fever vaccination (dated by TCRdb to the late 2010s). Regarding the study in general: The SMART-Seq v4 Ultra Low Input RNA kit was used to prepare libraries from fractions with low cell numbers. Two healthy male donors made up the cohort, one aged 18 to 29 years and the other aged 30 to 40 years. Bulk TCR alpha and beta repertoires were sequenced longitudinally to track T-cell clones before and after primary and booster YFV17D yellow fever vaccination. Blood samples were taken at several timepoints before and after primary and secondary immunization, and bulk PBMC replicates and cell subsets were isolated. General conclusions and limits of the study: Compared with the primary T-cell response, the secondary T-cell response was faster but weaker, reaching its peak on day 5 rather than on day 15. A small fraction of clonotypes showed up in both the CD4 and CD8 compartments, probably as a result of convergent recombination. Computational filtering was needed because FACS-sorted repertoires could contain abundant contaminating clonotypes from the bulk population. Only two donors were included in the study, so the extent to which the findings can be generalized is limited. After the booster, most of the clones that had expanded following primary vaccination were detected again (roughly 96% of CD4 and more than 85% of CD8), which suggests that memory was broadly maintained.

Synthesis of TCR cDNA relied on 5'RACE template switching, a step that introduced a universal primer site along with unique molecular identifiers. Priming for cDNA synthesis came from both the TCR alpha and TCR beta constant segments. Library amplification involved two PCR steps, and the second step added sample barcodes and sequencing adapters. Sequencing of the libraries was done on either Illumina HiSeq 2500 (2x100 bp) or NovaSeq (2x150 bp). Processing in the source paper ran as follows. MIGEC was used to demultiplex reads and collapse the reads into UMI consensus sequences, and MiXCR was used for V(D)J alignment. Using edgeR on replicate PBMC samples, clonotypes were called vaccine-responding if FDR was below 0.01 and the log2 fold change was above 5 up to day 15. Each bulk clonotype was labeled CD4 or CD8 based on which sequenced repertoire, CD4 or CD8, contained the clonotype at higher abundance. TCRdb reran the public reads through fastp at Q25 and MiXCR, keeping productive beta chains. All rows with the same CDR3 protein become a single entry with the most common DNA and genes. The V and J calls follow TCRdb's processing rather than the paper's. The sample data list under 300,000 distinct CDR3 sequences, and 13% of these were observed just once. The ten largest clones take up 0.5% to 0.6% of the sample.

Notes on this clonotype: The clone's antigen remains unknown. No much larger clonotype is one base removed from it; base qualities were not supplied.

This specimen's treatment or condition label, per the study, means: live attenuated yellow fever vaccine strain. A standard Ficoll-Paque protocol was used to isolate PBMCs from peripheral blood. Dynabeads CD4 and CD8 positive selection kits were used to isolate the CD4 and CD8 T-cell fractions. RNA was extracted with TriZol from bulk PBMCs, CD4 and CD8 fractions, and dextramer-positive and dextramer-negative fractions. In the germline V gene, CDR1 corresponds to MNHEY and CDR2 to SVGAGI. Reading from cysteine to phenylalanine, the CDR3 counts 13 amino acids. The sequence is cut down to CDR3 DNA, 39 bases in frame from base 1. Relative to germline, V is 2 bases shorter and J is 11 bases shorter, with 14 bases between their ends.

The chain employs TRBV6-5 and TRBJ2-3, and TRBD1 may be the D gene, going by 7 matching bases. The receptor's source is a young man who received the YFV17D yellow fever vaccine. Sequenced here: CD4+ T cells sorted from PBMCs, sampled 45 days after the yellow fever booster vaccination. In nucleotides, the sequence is TGTGCCAGCAGTTACGGGGCGGGACAGAGGCAGTATTTT. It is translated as CASSYGAGQRQYF.